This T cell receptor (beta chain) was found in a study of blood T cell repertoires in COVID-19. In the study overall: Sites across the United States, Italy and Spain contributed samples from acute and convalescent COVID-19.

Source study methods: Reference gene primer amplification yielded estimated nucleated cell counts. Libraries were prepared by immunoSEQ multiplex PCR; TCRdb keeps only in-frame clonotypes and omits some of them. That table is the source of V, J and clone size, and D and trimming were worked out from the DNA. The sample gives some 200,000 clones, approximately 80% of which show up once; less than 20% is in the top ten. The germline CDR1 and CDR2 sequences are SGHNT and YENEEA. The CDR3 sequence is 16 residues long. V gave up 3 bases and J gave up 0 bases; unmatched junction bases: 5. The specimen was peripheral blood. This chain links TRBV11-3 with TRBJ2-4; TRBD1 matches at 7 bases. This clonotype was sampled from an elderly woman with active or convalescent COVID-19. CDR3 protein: CASSFTGVVAKNIQYF. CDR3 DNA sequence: TGTGCCAGCAGCTTTACAGGGGTTGTAGCCAAAAACATTCAGTACTTC.